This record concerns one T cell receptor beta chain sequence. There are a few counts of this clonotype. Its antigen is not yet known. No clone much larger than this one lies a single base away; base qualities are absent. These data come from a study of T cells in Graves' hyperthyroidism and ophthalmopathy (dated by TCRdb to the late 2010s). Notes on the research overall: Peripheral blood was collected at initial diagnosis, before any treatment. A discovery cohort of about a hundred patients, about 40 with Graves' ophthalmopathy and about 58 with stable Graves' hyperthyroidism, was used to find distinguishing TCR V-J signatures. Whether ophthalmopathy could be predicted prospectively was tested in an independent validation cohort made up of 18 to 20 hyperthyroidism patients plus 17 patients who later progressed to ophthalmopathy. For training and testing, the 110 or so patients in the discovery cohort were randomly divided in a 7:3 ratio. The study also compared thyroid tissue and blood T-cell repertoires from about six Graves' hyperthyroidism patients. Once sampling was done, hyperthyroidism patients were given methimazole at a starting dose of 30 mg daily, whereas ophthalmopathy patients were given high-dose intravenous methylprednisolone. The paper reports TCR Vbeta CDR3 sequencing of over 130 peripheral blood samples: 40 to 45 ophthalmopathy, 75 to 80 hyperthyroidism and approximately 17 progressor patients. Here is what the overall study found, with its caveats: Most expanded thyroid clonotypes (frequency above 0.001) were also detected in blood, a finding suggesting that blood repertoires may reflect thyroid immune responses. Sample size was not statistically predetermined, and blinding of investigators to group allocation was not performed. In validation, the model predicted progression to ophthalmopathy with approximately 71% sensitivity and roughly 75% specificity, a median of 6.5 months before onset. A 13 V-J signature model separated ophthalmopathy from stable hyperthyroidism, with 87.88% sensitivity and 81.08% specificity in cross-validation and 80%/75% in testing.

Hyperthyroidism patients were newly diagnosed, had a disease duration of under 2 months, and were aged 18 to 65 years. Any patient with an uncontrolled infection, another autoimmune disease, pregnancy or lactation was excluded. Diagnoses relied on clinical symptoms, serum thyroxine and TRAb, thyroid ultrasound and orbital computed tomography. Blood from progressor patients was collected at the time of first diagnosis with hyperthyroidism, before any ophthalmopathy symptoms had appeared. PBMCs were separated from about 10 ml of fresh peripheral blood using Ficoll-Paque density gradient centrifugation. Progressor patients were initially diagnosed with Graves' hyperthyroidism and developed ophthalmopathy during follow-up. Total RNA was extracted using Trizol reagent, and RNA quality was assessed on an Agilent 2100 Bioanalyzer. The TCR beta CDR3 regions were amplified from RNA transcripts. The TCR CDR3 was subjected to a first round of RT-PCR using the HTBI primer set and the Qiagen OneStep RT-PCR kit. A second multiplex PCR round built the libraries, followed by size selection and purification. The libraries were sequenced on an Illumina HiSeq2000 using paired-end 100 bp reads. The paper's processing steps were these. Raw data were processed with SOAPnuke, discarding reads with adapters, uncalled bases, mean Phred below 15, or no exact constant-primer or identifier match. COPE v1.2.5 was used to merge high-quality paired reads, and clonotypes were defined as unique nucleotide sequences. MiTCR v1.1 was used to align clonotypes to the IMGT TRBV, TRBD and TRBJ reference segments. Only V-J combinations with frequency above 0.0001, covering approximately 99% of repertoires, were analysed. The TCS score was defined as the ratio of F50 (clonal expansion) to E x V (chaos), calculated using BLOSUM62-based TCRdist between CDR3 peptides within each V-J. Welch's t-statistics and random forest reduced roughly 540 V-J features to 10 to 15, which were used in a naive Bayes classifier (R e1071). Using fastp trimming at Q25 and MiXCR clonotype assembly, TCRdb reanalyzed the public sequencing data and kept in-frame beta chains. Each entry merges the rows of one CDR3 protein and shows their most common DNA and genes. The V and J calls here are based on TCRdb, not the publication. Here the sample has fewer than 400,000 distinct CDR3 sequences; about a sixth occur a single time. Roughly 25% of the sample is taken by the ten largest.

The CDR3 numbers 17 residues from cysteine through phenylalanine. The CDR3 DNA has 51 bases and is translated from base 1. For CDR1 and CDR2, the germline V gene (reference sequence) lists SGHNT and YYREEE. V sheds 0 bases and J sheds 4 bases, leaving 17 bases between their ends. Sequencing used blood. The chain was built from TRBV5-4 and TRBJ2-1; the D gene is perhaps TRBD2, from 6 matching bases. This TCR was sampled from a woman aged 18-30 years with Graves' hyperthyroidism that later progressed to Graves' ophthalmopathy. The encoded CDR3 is CASSLGFRESTYNEQFF. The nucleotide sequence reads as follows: TGTGCCAGCAGCTTGGGTTTCCGGGAGAGCACATACAATGAGCAGTTCTTC.